Shown below are 12 T cell receptor beta chains from a single sample sequenced in a study of vaccination and CD4 T cells after COVID-19 (dated by TCRdb to between 2021 and 2023). The sample's treatment or condition label is to be understood as: approximately 9-day PBMC culture with coronavirus spike peptide pools or control peptides (ViraFEST assay). CD4+ T cells from unexposed donors were collected before the COVID-19 pandemic (2011-2018). These TCRs are of unknown antigen specificity. Receptors were amplified or captured by PCR. TCRdb shows the sequencer as Illumina iSeq 100. DNA from cultured CD4+ T cells underwent TCR sequencing with the Oncomine TCR Beta short-read assay at the Johns Hopkins FTIC core. In TCRdb, the public reads were trimmed at Q25 with fastp and aligned with MiXCR, with productive beta chains retained. Each entry is one CDR3 protein sequence, shown with its most common DNA and genes. For this sample there are 9,700 or so distinct CDR3 sequences; approximately 62% appear just once. Less than 30% of the sample goes to the ten largest clones.

The source material was CD4+ T cells from blood, cultured in vitro. These TCRs come from a human donor in good health.

J is TRBJ1-6 and V is TRBV12-3 or TRBV12-4; no clear D gene. This CDR3 spans 12 amino acids. Deletions cut 0 bases from V and 13 bases from J, with 7 bases between. The CDR3 DNA reads TGTGCCAGCAGTTTAGCGGGTGGGCCCCTCCACTTT. Residues: CASSLAGGPLHF.

Here the CDR3 reads CASRGTGGPHQPQHF. As DNA, the CDR3 is TGTGCCAGCAGGGGGACAGGGGGCCCCCATCAGCCCCAGCATTTT. The chain joins TRBV6-1 to TRBJ1-5, with 12 bases fitting TRBD1. Germline trimming cut 6 bases from V and 5 bases from J; bases unmatched to any gene: 5. The CDR3 loop spans 15 amino acids. Germline-derived CDR1 and CDR2 are MNHNS and SASEGT.

The chain is built from TRBV30 and TRBJ1-1, with a tentative D call TRBD1 (6 bases). This CDR3 comprises 14 residues. V was cut by 3 bases and J by 4 bases, with 15 bases left in between. In germline, CDR1 is GTSNPN, CDR2 SVGIG (reference sequence). CDR3 sequence reads: CAWRLTGRGTEAFF. The CDR3, as DNA: TGTGCCTGGAGACTAACAGGGAGAGGCACTGAAGCTTTCTTT. The whole variable domain, remainder taken from reference TRBV30 and TRBJ1-1, is SQTIHQWPATLVQPVGSPLSLECTVEGTSNPNLYWYRQAAGRGLQLLFYSVGIGQISSEVPQNLSASRPQDRQFILSSKKLLLSDSGFYLCAWRLTGRGTEAFFGQGTRLTVV.

In this sample, this clonotype turned up a few times. J is TRBJ1-3 and V is TRBV15; D is ambiguous. The V and J ends lost 7 bases and 1 base respectively, with 11 bases between them. This CDR3 is built from 14 residues. The germline V gene encodes CDR1 LNHNV and CDR2 YYDKDF (reference sequence). The CDR3 region has the DNA TGTGCCACCACCCGGGCCCTATCTGGAAACACCATATATTTT. Translating it yields CATTRALSGNTIYF. The whole variable domain, remainder taken from reference TRBV15 and TRBJ1-3, is DAMVIQNPRYQVTQFGKPVTLSCSQTLNHNVMYWYQQKSSQAPKLLFHYYDKDFNNEADTPDNFQSRRPNTSFCFLDIRSPGLGDTAMYLCATTRALSGNTIYFGEGSWLTVV.

The chain employs TRBV6-5 and TRBJ2-3; TRBD1 aligns across 7 bases. The germline gives CDR1 MNHEY, CDR2 SVGAGI. The V gene end was trimmed by 4 bases and the J gene end by 0 bases; junction bases not matched to a gene: 7. This CDR3 spans 16 amino acids. CDR3 in amino acids: CASSFRTGSSTDTQYF. As DNA, the CDR3 is TGTGCCAGCAGTTTTCGGACAGGCTCTAGCACAGATACGCAGTATTTT.

CDR3 nucleotide sequence: TGTGCCAGCAGCCAGGCGAGCGGGGGATCGAATGAGCAGTTCTTC. Translation gives CASSQASGGSNEQFF. This chain uses TRBV7-2 with TRBJ2-1; 8 positions agree with TRBD2. The CDR3 has 15 residues. After removal of 5 bases from V and 7 bases from J, the junction contained 10 bases not matched to a gene. Germline V gene data show CDR1 as SGHTA and CDR2 as FQGNSA.

The rearrangement uses TRBV30 and TRBJ2-7, with 7 bases matching TRBD1. The length of the CDR3 is 15 residues. The J segment lost 0 bases and the V segment lost 0 bases, leaving 5 bases of the junction unmatched. Germline loops: CDR1 GTSNPN, CDR2 SVGIG (reference sequence). CDR3 nucleotide sequence: TGTGCCTGGAGTGTGACAGGGTTCCGCTCCTACGAGCAGTACTTC. It is translated as CAWSVTGFRSYEQYF.

The chain combines TRBV10-1 with TRBJ2-7; TRBD1 agrees at 8 bases. This CDR3 spans 13 amino acids. The V gene's germline CDR1 is WNHNN and CDR2 SYGVQD (reference sequence). The trim removed 8 bases at V and 3 bases at J, leaving 6 bases unmatched. The CDR3 nucleotides read TGCGCCAGCGCCAGGGGGCTAGGCTACGAGCAGTACTTC. Translated: CASARGLGYEQYF.

The chain joins TRBV7-2 to TRBJ2-3, with D perhaps TRBD1 or TRBD2 (6 bases each). The V gene's germline CDR1 is SGHTA and CDR2 FQGNSA. The length of the CDR3 is 13 residues. The V end lost 5 bases, the J end lost 4 bases, and 10 bases lay between the germline ends. CDR3 in amino acids: CASSVEGADTQYF. The CDR3 nucleotides are TGTGCCAGCAGCGTGGAGGGGGCAGATACGCAGTATTTT.

This chain joins TRBV28 and TRBJ2-5; 10 bases align to TRBD2. The CDR3 has 18 residues. With 3 bases clipped from V and 0 bases from J, the junction kept 10 bases outside the gene matches. Per germline, CDR1 MDHEN and CDR2 SYDVKM. CDR3 sequence reads: CASSFRLLAGGDQETQYF. CDR3 nucleotides: TGTGCCAGCAGTTTCCGCCTTTTAGCGGGGGGTGACCAAGAGACCCAGTACTTC.

The chain couples TRBV10-3 to TRBJ2-1; 8 nucleotides line up with TRBD2. The CDR3 is made up of 13 amino acids. Trimming at V came to 8 bases and at J to 7 bases, leaving 7 bases not matched to a gene. Germline lookup yields CDR1 ENHRY and CDR2 SYGVKD. The CDR3 DNA reads as TGTGCCATCCAGGGACCGGGGGGGAATGAGCAGTTCTTC. It yields the protein CAIQGPGGNEQFF.

The genes are TRBV6-2 or TRBV6-3 and TRBJ2-3; D is uncertain. CDR3 length: 15 residues. The germline gives CDR1 MNHEY, CDR2 SVGEGT. The germline V and J ends were trimmed by 6 bases and 0 bases, with 13 bases remaining between them. CDR3: CASRLPGASTDTQYF. CDR3 bases: TGTGCCAGCAGACTACCAGGTGCTAGCACAGATACGCAGTATTTT.